This record covers a single T cell receptor (beta chain). Its recognized antigen is unknown. Per-nucleotide qualities are absent, and no much larger clonotype sits a single base away. The collaborating institutions used their own protocols to collect whole blood in K2EDTA tubes. For TCRbeta analysis, collaborator samples were shipped as frozen whole blood, as isolated PBMCs, or as DNA extracted from either sample type. The immunoSEQ Assay, a bias-controlled multiplex PCR, was used to amplify TCRbeta CDR3 regions from genomic DNA. Concerning the study's data processing: The number of nucleated cells in each sample was estimated from the amplification of reference gene primers within the assay. To quantify the absolute abundance of each unique TCRbeta CDR3 rearrangement, sequence reads were collapsed and filtered. For each sample, productive Simpson clonality was calculated as the square root of Simpson's diversity index across productive rearrangements. TCRdb limited this immuneACCESS table to in-frame rearrangements with V and J called. A share of clones is missing; checked studies link under half to unresolved V genes, and the rest is unexplained. That table is the source of V, J and clone size, and D and trimming were worked out from the DNA. The sample records tens of thousands of clones, around four fifths of which are singletons. About two fifths of the sample is in the top ten clones.

The data stem from a study of blood T cell repertoires in COVID-19 (dated by TCRdb to about 2020). For the wider study: Samples covering the acute and convalescent phases of COVID-19 were provided by collaborators in the United States, Italy and Spain. The prospective study material was composed of cDNA or gDNA derived from T cells, B-cell-depleted T cells, or PBMCs. The samples were drawn from the first 160 participants of the ongoing ImmuneRACE study and from under 1,500 subjects provided by 6 global collaborators. Nearly every sample came with metadata listing a de-identified subject ID, COVID-19 status, age in years and sex. The repertoires were released in a freely available public database intended as a resource for research on the immune response to SARS-CoV-2. Subjects who had been exposed to COVID-19, were actively infected with it, or had recovered from it provided the deeply sampled blood TCRbeta repertoires that made up the dataset. HLA class I and class II types, where available, came from metadata supplied by the sample provider rather than from assay-based typing. The paper as a whole reports these results and caveats: The quantity of clinical and demographic metadata differed by source and by participant and was supplied without curation.

Sequencing was done on a sample of peripheral blood. This clonotype was obtained from an elderly man with active or convalescent COVID-19.

The nucleotides read TGCGCCAGCAGCTTGGGAACCGGGGGGCGCACAGATACGCAGTATTTT. The encoded protein is CASSLGTGGRTDTQYF. The V gene is TRBV5-1 and the J gene is TRBJ2-3, with a weak D call of TRBD2 (7 bases match). The germline ends are 12 bases apart after V is trimmed by 0 bases and J by 1 base. CDR1 SGHRS and CDR2 YFSETQ are derived from the germline V gene. Taken from cysteine to phenylalanine, the CDR3 has 16 residues. Only CDR3 DNA is held: 48 bases, read in frame from base 1. The full variable domain, with segments outside the CDR3 supplied by the reference TRBV5-1 and TRBJ2-3 proteins, appears as KAGVTQTPRYLIKTRGQQVTLSCSPISGHRSVSWYQQTPGQGLQFLFEYFSETQRNKGNFPGRFSGRQFSNSRSEMNVSTLELGDSALYLCASSLGTGGRTDTQYFGPGTRLTVL.